The subject of this entry is one TCR beta chain. The record originates from a study of blood T cell repertoires in COVID-19. Germline trimming cut 3 bases from V and 0 bases from J; bases unmatched to any gene: 6. CDR1 and CDR2 from the germline V gene are SGHNT and YYREEE (reference sequence). The CDR3 is made up of 16 amino acids. Only in-frame clones appear in the TCRdb table, and some are missing; sequencing was by immunoSEQ multiplex PCR. The sample has fewer than 500,000 clones; about 90% are singletons. Specimen: PBMCs or T cells enriched from blood (not recorded which). This TCR was recovered from a woman aged 18-35 years who had recovered from COVID-19. This sequence joins TRBV5-4 and TRBJ2-3, with 8 bases matching TRBD1. The CDR3 protein is CASSSTGTGSTDTQYF. The DNA for the CDR3 is TGTGCCAGCAGCTCGACCGGGACAGGTAGCACAGATACGCAGTATTTT.